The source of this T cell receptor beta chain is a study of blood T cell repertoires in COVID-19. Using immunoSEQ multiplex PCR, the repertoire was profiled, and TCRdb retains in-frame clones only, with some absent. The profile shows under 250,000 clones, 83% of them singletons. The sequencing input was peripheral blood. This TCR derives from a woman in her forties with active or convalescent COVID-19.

The CDR3 reads CASSPGTGGYNEQFF. The CDR3 DNA follows: TGTGCCAGCAGTCCCGGGACAGGGGGCTACAATGAGCAGTTCTTC. V usage is TRBV2 and J usage is TRBJ2-1, with 11 nucleotides matching TRBD1. Germline loops: CDR1 SNHLY, CDR2 FYNNEI. The CDR3 is 15 amino acids. The trim removed 5 bases at V and 3 bases at J, leaving 3 bases unmatched.